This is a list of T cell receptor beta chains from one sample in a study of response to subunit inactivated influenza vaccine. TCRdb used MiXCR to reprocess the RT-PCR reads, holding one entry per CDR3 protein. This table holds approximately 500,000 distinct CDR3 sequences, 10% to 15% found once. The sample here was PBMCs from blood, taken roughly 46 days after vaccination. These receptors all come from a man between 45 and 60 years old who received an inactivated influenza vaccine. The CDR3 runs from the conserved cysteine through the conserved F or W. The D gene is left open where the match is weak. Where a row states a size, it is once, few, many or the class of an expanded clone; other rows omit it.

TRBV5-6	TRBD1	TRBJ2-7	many	CASRMTGNSYEQYF	TGTGCCAGCAGAATGACAGGGAATTCCTACGAGCAGTACTTC
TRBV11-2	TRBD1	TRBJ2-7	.	CASSSQHRGRWARIGYEQYF	TGTGCCAGCAGCTCCCAACACAGGGGGCGGTGGGCTAGAATTGGCTACGAGCAGTACTTC
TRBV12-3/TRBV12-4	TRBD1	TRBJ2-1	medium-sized	CASSLGQYNEQFF	TGCGCCAGCAGCTTGGGACAGTACAATGAGCAGTTCTTC
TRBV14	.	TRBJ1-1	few	CASSQSGSEAFF	TGTGCCAGCAGCCAAAGCGGGAGTGAAGCTTTCTTT
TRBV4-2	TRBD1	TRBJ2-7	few	CASSQDSGTGPAMGRYF	TGTGCCAGCAGCCAAGATTCCGGGACAGGGCCCGCGATGGGTCGGTACTTC
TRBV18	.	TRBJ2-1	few	CASSPVNEQFF	TGTGCCAGCTCCCCAGTCAATGAGCAGTTCTTC
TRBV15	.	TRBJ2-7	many	CATSKMGQLDDEQYF	TGTGCCACCAGCAAAATGGGGCAGCTGGACGACGAGCAGTACTTC
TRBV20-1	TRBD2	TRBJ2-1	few	CSAHELAGPRVEQFF	TGCAGTGCCCACGAACTAGCGGGACCTCGGGTTGAGCAGTTCTTC
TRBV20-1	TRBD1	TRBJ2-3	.	CSARVTGDTDTQYF	TGCAGTGCTAGGGTGACAGGGGACACAGATACGCAGTATTTT
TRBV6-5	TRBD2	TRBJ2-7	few	CASSSQPGLAIEQYF	TGTGCCAGCAGTTCACAGCCGGGACTAGCGATAGAGCAGTACTTC
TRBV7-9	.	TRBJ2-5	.	CASSSSGGETQYF	TGTGCCAGCAGCTCAAGTGGTGGCGAGACCCAGTACTTC
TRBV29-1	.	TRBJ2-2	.	CSGRGAGELFF	TGCAGCGGGAGAGGGGCCGGGGAGCTGTTTTTT
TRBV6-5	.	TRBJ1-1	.	CASIGPEAFF	TGTGCCAGCATTGGTCCTGAAGCTTTCTTT
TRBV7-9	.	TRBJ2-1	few	CASSLISVSVGYNEQFF	TGTGCCAGCAGCTTAATCTCTGTATCGGTTGGATACAATGAGCAGTTCTTC
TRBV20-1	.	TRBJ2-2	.	CSAPKRTANTGELFF	TGCAGTGCTCCGAAGCGGACAGCGAACACCGGGGAGCTGTTTTTT
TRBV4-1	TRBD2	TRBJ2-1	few	CASSQDRTSGSSYNEQFF	TGCGCCAGCAGCCAAGATCGGACTAGCGGGAGCTCCTACAATGAGCAGTTCTTC
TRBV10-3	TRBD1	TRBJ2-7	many	CATWDRAAGSSYEQYF	TGTGCCACTTGGGACAGGGCTGCCGGTTCCTCCTACGAGCAGTACTTC
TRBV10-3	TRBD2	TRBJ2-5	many	CAIKGEGSQETQYF	TGTGCCATCAAAGGGGAGGGGTCCCAAGAGACCCAGTACTTC
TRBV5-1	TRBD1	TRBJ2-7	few	CASSLGTGDEQYF	TGCGCCAGCAGCTTGGGGACAGGGGACGAGCAGTACTTC
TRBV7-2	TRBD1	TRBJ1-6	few	CASSEQGSNSPLHF	TGTGCCAGCAGTGAACAGGGGAGCAATTCACCCCTCCACTTT
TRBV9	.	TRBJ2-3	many	CASSPPATDTQYF	TGTGCCAGCAGCCCACCCGCGACAGATACGCAGTATTTT
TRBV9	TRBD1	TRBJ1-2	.	CASSVVGGGQQNYGYTF	TGTGCCAGCAGCGTAGTAGGAGGGGGACAGCAGAACTATGGCTACACCTTC
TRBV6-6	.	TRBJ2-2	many	CASTPRGTGELFF	TGTGCCAGCACCCCTCGGGGGACCGGGGAGCTGTTTTTT
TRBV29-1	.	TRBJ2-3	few	CSVEGDREVGGRTDTQYF	TGCAGCGTTGAGGGGGACAGGGAAGTCGGCGGGAGGACAGATACGCAGTATTTT
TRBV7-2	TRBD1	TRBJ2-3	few	CASKTGLSTDTQYF	TGTGCCAGCAAGACAGGGCTTAGCACAGATACGCAGTATTTT
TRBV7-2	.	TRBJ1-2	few	CASSLNKNYGYTF	TGTGCCAGCAGCTTAAACAAAAACTATGGCTACACCTTC
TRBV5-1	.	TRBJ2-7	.	CASRVQGAYEQYF	TGCGCCAGCAGGGTACAGGGCGCCTACGAGCAGTACTTC
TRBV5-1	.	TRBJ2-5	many	CASSPGRVETQYF	TGCGCCAGCAGCCCAGGAAGAGTGGAGACCCAGTACTTC
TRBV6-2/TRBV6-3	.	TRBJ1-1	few	CASSHRDQNTEAFF	TGTGCCAGCAGTCACAGGGACCAGAACACTGAAGCTTTCTTT
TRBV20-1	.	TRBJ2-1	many	CSAPAGLHDYNEQFF	TGCAGTGCTCCGGCAGGGCTACATGACTACAATGAGCAGTTCTTC
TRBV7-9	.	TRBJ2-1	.	CASSFGGAPYNEQFF	TGTGCCAGCAGCTTTGGCGGTGCACCCTACAATGAGCAGTTCTTC
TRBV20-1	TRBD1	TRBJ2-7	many	CSARALGTVKPYEQYF	TGCAGTGCTAGAGCCCTAGGGACAGTGAAACCCTACGAGCAGTACTTC
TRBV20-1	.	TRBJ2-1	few	CSALANKHEQFF	TGCAGTGCCCTGGCTAACAAACATGAGCAGTTCTTC
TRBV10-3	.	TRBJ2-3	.	CANSQGYRDTQYF	TGTGCCAACAGTCAGGGTTATAGGGATACGCAGTATTTT
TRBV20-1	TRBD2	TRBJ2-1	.	CCARDRIAGGPYNEQFF	TGCTGCGCTAGAGATAGGATCGCGGGAGGTCCGTACAATGAGCAGTTCTTC
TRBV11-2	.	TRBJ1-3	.	CASSPGGGNTIYF	TGTGCCAGCAGTCCGGGTGGCGGAAACACCATATATTTT
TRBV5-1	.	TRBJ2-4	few	CASSLEGLRAKNIQYF	TGCGCCAGCAGCTTGGAAGGGCTCCGAGCCAAAAACATTCAGTACTTC
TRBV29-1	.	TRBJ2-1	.	CSVPGRSALGEQFF	TGCAGCGTTCCGGGACGATCCGCCCTCGGGGAGCAGTTCTTC
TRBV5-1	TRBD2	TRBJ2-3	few	CASSDRKRGDTQYF	TGCGCCAGCAGCGACAGAAAGCGGGGAGATACGCAGTATTTT